This TCR beta chain is drawn from a study of cytomegalovirus exposure and HLA in healthy donors. Sequencing was performed with immunoSEQ multiplex PCR; in TCRdb, only in-frame clones are kept and a portion is missing. This table holds roughly 200,000 clones, around 80% found once. The germline V gene encodes CDR1 MNHNS and CDR2 SASEGT. V lost 6 bases and J lost 2; bases outside the gene matches: 4. The CDR3 sequence is 14 residues long. V usage is TRBV6-1 and J usage is TRBJ1-3, with TRBD1 identical over 7 bases. The source is a woman between 25 and 40 years old in good health and CMV-seronegative. The sample was PBMCs. CDR3 region: CASSTGAAGNTIYF. CDR3 DNA: TGTGCCAGCAGCACAGGGGCAGCTGGAAACACCATATATTTT.